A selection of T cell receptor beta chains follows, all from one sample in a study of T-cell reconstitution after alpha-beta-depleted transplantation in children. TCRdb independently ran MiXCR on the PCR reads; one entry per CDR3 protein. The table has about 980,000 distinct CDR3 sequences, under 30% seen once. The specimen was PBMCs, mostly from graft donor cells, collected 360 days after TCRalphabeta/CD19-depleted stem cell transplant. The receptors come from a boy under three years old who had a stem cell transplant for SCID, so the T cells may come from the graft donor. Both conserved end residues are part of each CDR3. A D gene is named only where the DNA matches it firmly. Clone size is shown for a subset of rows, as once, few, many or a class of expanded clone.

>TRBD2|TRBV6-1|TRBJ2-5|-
CASSPTGLDRETQYF
TGTGCCAGCAGTCCGACGGGACTAGATAGGGAGACCCAGTACTTC
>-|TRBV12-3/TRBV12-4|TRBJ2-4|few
CASRKGADLLKNIQYF
TGTGCCAGCAGAAAGGGAGCGGACCTCCTCAAAAACATTCAGTACTTC
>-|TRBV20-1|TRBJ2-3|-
CSGGPRAPDTQYF
TGCAGTGGCGGGCCCAGGGCCCCAGATACGCAGTATTTT
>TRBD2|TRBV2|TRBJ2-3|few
CASSAGGYGDTQYF
TGTGCCAGCAGTGCCGGGGGGTATGGAGATACGCAGTATTTT
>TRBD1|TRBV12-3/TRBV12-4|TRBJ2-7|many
CASSPQGAATYEQYF
TGTGCCAGCAGTCCACAGGGGGCCGCGACCTACGAGCAGTACTTC
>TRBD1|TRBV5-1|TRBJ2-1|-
CASSLARGQGASSYNEQFF
TGCGCCAGCAGCTTGGCCCGCGGGCAGGGGGCGAGCTCCTACAATGAGCAGTTCTTC
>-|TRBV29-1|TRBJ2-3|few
CSVGQGRADTQYF
TGCAGCGTTGGGCAGGGGCGGGCAGATACGCAGTATTTT
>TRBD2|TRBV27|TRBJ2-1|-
CASSVLAGEHNEQFF
TGTGCCAGCAGTGTACTAGCGGGGGAACACAATGAGCAGTTCTTC
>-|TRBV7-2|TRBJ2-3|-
CASSRPPTDTQYF
TGTGCCAGCAGCAGACCTCCCACAGATACGCAGTATTTT
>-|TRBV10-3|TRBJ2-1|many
CAIGPSGVNNEQFF
TGTGCCATCGGCCCTTCGGGGGTGAACAATGAGCAGTTCTTC
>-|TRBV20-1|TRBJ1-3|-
CSAQSGNTIYF
TGCAGTGCTCAATCTGGAAACACCATATATTTT
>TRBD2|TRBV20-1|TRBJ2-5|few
CSAPDGGLAGGLQETQYF
TGCAGTGCCCCCGACGGCGGACTAGCGGGGGGCCTACAAGAGACCCAGTACTTC
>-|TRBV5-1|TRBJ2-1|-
CASSLAQRYNEQFF
TGCGCCAGCAGCTTGGCCCAGCGGTACAATGAGCAGTTCTTC
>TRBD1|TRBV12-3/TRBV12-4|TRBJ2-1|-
CASTPGTGGISSYNEQFF
TGTGCCAGTACCCCCGGGACAGGGGGGATTAGCTCCTACAATGAGCAGTTCTTC
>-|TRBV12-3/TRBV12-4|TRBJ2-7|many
CASSLVLFHSYEQYF
TGTGCCAGCAGTTTAGTCCTGTTCCACTCCTACGAGCAGTACTTC
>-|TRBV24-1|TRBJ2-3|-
CATSGQTTDTQYF
TGTGCCACCAGTGGGCAGACCACAGATACGCAGTATTTT
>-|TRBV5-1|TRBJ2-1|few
CASSLGLSALSNNEQFF
TGCGCCAGCAGCTTGGGGCTCTCGGCCTTATCAAACAATGAGCAGTTCTTC
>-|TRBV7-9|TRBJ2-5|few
CASWGFGGATPETQYF
TGTGCCAGCTGGGGGTTTGGAGGGGCAACCCCAGAGACCCAGTACTTC
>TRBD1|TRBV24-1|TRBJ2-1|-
CATSDRTGLGPNEQFF
TGTGCCACCAGTGACCGGACAGGGTTAGGTCCCAATGAGCAGTTCTTC
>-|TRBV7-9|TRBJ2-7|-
CASSFSGALPYEQYF
TGTGCCAGCAGCTTCTCCGGGGCGCTCCCCTACGAGCAGTACTTC
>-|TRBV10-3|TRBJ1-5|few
CAISESVVGPQHF
TGTGCCATCAGTGAGTCCGTGGTGGGGCCCCAGCATTTT
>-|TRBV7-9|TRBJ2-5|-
CASSPPTVEAQYF
TGTGCCAGCAGCCCCCCAACGGTGGAGGCCCAGTACTTC
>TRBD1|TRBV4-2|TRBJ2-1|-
CASSQDWDREDNEQFF
TGTGCCAGCAGCCAAGATTGGGACAGGGAAGACAATGAGCAGTTCTTC
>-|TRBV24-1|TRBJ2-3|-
CATSDPHQTDTQYF
TGTGCCACCAGTGACCCACACCAGACAGATACGCAGTATTTT
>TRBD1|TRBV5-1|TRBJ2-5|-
CASSFTGDRETQYF
TGCGCCAGCAGCTTCACAGGGGATAGGGAGACCCAGTACTTC
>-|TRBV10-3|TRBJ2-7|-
CAISEGRWSSYEQYF
TGTGCCATCAGTGAGGGACGGTGGAGCTCCTACGAGCAGTACTTC
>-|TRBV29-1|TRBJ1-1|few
CSGGPKNTEAFF
TGCAGCGGGGGACCGAAGAACACTGAAGCTTTCTTT
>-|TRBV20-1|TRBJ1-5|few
CSAPVGGESGPQHF
TGCAGTGCACCGGTGGGGGGAGAATCAGGGCCCCAGCATTTT
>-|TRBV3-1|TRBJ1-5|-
CASSGGYNQPQHF
TGTGCCAGCAGCGGGGGATACAATCAGCCCCAGCATTTT
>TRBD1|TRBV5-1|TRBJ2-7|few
CASSARTGVSYEQYF
TGCGCCAGCAGCGCAAGGACAGGGGTTAGCTACGAGCAGTACTTC
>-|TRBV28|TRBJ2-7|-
CASRPRGGVHEQYF
TGTGCCAGCAGACCCCGAGGAGGGGTCCACGAGCAGTACTTC